These 6 T cell receptor beta chains were sequenced from one sample in a study of spatial heterogeneity in lung cancer. Findings and limits, study-wide: Expanded alpha and beta TCR counts within tumors tracked tumor mutation counts.

Their specific antigens are unknown. TCRdb fed the 5' RACE reads into MiXCR, producing one record per CDR3 protein. The table lists approximately 1,200 distinct CDR3 sequences, 25% to 30% of them singletons. Described time point: sample taken at primary tumor resection. This sample comprised lung tumor tissue, obtained at surgery. The receptors derive from a male donor with early-stage non-small cell lung cancer.

In this sample, this clonotype is medium-sized. The V gene is TRBV7-2, the J gene TRBJ2-2, with D possibly called TRBD1 or TRBD2 (6 bases each). This CDR3 is 18 amino acids long. Trimming took 5 bases from V and 5 from J, leaving 24 bases between them. Germline CDR1 is SGHTA and CDR2 is FQGNSA. CDR3 region: CASSTGTSSLRKTGELFF. DNA for the CDR3: TGTGCCAGCAGCACAGGGACTTCATCCCTGAGAAAAACCGGGGAGCTGTTTTTT.

This chain connects TRBV27 to TRBJ1-2; D may be TRBD1 (5 bases). The ends were cut back, 2 bases at V and 4 bases at J, with 11 bases in the middle. The CDR3 is made up of 14 amino acids. Germline CDR1 MNHEY, CDR2 SMNVEV (reference sequence). The CDR3 is CASSLNRGTYGYTF. DNA of the CDR3: TGTGCCAGCAGTTTAAACCGGGGGACCTATGGCTACACCTTC.

This clonotype came up a few times. The chain carries TRBV6-5 and TRBJ1-4; D gene uncertain. V was trimmed by 0 bases and J by 10 bases, leaving 21 bases between them. The CDR3 is 17 residues long. CDR1 is MNHEY, CDR2 SVGAGI, per germline. CDR3 sequence reads: CASSYSGQERMVGKLFF. CDR3 DNA sequence: TGTGCCAGCAGTTACTCGGGCCAGGAAAGGATGGTTGGAAAACTGTTTTTT.

This clonotype is classed as large (0.1 to 1%). The chain is built from TRBV10-1 and TRBJ2-3; no clear D gene. V was clipped by 2 bases and J by 2 bases, with 5 bases between them. Per germline, CDR1 WNHNN and CDR2 SYGVQD (reference sequence). This CDR3 has 13 amino acids. The CDR3 DNA reads TGCGCCAGCAGTGAGGGGGACACAGATACGCAGTATTTT. It is translated as CASSEGDTDTQYF.

The chain joins TRBV7-3 to TRBJ2-3; D is perhaps TRBD1 or TRBD2 (6 bases each). The CDR3 contains 15 residues. Per germline, CDR1 SGHTA and CDR2 FQGTGA. V was trimmed by 2 bases and J by 5 bases, leaving 14 bases between them. CDR3 amino acids: CASSLWGAFEDTQYF. CDR3 DNA sequence: TGTGCCAGCAGCTTATGGGGGGCATTTGAAGATACGCAGTATTTT.

The chain combines TRBV9 with TRBJ2-2; TRBD2 aligns across 7 bases. The length of the CDR3 is 15 residues. Germline CDR1 is SGDLS and CDR2 is YYNGEE. Trimming removed 5 bases from V and 5 bases from J; junction bases left unmatched: 9. CDR3 sequence reads: CASRASGGGTGELFF. In DNA, the CDR3 is TGTGCCAGCAGGGCTTCGGGAGGTGGAACCGGGGAGCTGTTTTTT.